Listed here are 25 T cell receptor beta chains from one sample, sequenced in a study of T cells after yellow fever vaccination. Each CDR3 protein is one row after TCRdb ran MiXCR on the 5' RACE reads. The profile shows hundreds of thousands of distinct CDR3 sequences, about 19% of them singletons. Here the sequenced sample was PBMCs, taken 15 days after the yellow fever booster vaccination. All receptors derive from a man aged 30 to 39 who received the YFV17D yellow fever vaccine.

The chain joins TRBV6-2 or TRBV6-3 to TRBJ1-5; 7 bases fit TRBD1. The junction had 9 bases not matched to a gene; V was cut back by 5 bases and J by 5 bases. This CDR3 spans 15 amino acids. Germline CDR1 MNHEY, CDR2 SVGEGT. The CDR3: CASSDAGGWDQPQHF. The CDR3 nucleotides are TGTGCCAGCAGTGACGCAGGGGGATGGGATCAGCCCCAGCATTTT.

V usage is TRBV29-1 and J usage is TRBJ2-2; no reliable D call. CDR3 length: 12 amino acids. V was pared by 3 bases and J by 3 bases, with 5 bases between. Germline V lookup: CDR1 SQVTM, CDR2 ANQGSEA. Here the CDR3 DNA reads TGCAGCGTTGACGGATACACCGGGGAGCTGTTTTTT. Protein product: CSVDGYTGELFF.

This clonotype was recorded a few times. The chain recombines TRBV6-2 or TRBV6-3 with TRBJ2-1; perhaps TRBD1 as D (6 bases). CDR3 length equals 15 residues. CDR1 is MNHEY, CDR2 SVGEGT, per germline. Trimming pared 6 bases from V and 5 bases from J, leaving 17 bases between. The CDR3 loop is CASSDRDTMNNEQFF. The CDR3 nucleotides read TGTGCCAGCAGCGACCGGGACACGATGAACAATGAGCAGTTCTTC.

This clonotype was counted between two and nine times. The rearrangement joins TRBV6-1 to TRBJ1-2; tentative D call: TRBD1 (5 bases). Trimming took 6 bases from V and 1 from J, leaving 12 bases between them. Germline V gene sequence: CDR1 MNHNS, CDR2 SASEGT. The length of the CDR3 is 14 residues. The CDR3: CASRQDGVNYGYTF. The CDR3, as DNA: TGTGCCAGCAGACAGGACGGGGTTAACTATGGCTACACCTTC.

This clonotype has a handful of counts. The V gene is TRBV5-6, the J gene TRBJ2-1, with D possibly matching TRBD1 (7 bases). Trimming removed 7 bases from V and 9 bases from J, with 20 bases in between. CDR1 is SGHDT and CDR2 is YYEEEE in the germline V gene. The CDR3 is made up of 14 amino acids. The CDR3 region is CASGGEVRGTEQFF. CDR3 coding DNA: TGTGCCAGCGGAGGGGAAGTCAGGGGGACTGAGCAGTTCTTC.

This rearrangement joins TRBV6-5 to TRBJ1-3; weak D call: TRBD1 (6 bases). Germline V CDR1 and CDR2: MNHEY, SVGAGI. Trimming took 5 bases from V and 4 from J, leaving 12 bases between them. This CDR3 is 14 amino acids long. The CDR3 DNA reads as TGTGCCAGCAGTACTACAGGGCGGGGAAACACCATATATTTT. It yields the protein CASSTTGRGNTIYF.

In DNA, the CDR3 is TGTGCCAGCAGCCCATATCGGACCGATTTCTCCTACGAGCAGTACTTC. Translated, it gives CASSPYRTDFSYEQYF. This rearrangement joins TRBV7-6 to TRBJ2-7; D remains ambiguous. The CDR3 length is 16 residues. Germline V gene lookup returns CDR1 SGHVS and CDR2 FNYEAQ. Trimming removed 5 bases at V and 0 bases at J, with 17 bases between.

This clonotype was observed a handful of times. The V gene is TRBV30, the J gene TRBJ2-3; D unclear. This CDR3 is 13 amino acids long. Trimming cost V 2 bases and J 5 bases, with 11 bases left between them. CDR1 GTSNPN and CDR2 SVGIG come from the germline V gene (reference sequence). DNA of the CDR3: TGTGCCTGGAGTCTCAGCTCCCGAGATACGCAGTATTTT. Protein product: CAWSLSSRDTQYF.

This clonotype turned up a few times. The chain is built from TRBV6-1 and TRBJ2-3; a possible D gene is TRBD2 (6 bases). CDR1 and CDR2 from the germline V gene are MNHNS and SASEGT. Trimming took 6 bases from V and 2 from J, leaving 15 bases between them. The CDR3 covers 15 residues. The CDR3 DNA reads as TGTGCCAGCAGCTTGAATAGCGGCCTCACAGATACGCAGTATTTT. Residues: CASSLNSGLTDTQYF.

The CDR3 here is CASSLAHLSQGELFF. CDR3 in DNA: TGTGCCAGCAGCTTAGCCCACCTGAGTCAGGGGGAGCTGTTTTTT. This chain joins TRBV7-2 and TRBJ2-2; no clear D gene. V was trimmed by 0 bases and J by 8 bases, leaving 13 bases between them. This CDR3 contains 15 residues. Germline V lookup: CDR1 SGHTA, CDR2 FQGNSA.

The V call is TRBV4-3, the J call TRBJ2-1; tentative D call: TRBD1 (6 bases). The germline gives CDR1 LGHNA, CDR2 YSLEER. The CDR3 is 15 residues long. Trimming stripped 0 bases from V and 7 bases from J, with 13 bases between. This chain's CDR3 is CASSQDLNRVNEQFF. The CDR3 DNA reads TGCGCCAGCAGCCAAGATCTAAACAGGGTGAATGAGCAGTTCTTC.

This chain connects TRBV10-2 to TRBJ2-7, with a weak D call TRBD2 (5 bases). Trimming took off 7 bases at V and 0 bases at J, with 16 bases between the two ends. CDR3 length: 15 residues. The germline CDR1 and CDR2 sequences are WSHSY and SAAADI. The CDR3 is CASTESPGNSYEQYF. The DNA of the CDR3 is TGCGCCAGCACCGAAAGTCCCGGGAACTCCTACGAGCAGTACTTC.

The sample holds a few counts of this clonotype. The gene calls are TRBV10-3 and TRBJ2-5; perhaps TRBD2 as D (5 bases). Germline V gene lookup returns CDR1 ENHRY and CDR2 SYGVKD. V lost 4 bases and J lost 5, with 14 bases in between. The CDR3 is 14 amino acids. CDR3 DNA sequence: TGTGCCATCAGTGGCGGGCAGGATTATGAGACCCAGTACTTC. Amino acid sequence: CAISGGQDYETQYF.

In its sample, this clonotype was seen a few times. This chain joins TRBV27 and TRBJ2-7, with 10 bases that match TRBD1. Trimming at V came to 3 bases and at J to 2 bases, leaving 7 bases not matched to a gene. The CDR3 is 16 amino acids. CDR1 is MNHEY, CDR2 SMNVEV, per germline (reference sequence). In DNA, the CDR3 is TGTGCCAGCAGTTTGATTGGGGACAGGGGTACCTACGAGCAGTACTTC. Protein: CASSLIGDRGTYEQYF.

The chain has TRBV7-6 and TRBJ2-7; D tentatively reads TRBD1 or TRBD2 (6 bases each). Trimming shortened V by 5 bases and J by 4 bases, and 18 bases separated the two germline ends. There are 15 residues in the CDR3. Germline V CDR1 and CDR2: SGHVS, FNYEAQ. CDR3 in amino acids: CASSPGTGALYEQYF. Written as DNA, the CDR3 is TGTGCCAGCAGCCCAGGGACGGGGGCGTTATACGAGCAGTACTTC.

V and J are TRBV7-9 and TRBJ2-3; 8 nucleotides align to TRBD2. The V gene's germline CDR1 is SEHNR and CDR2 FQNEAQ (reference sequence). Trimming cost V 6 bases and J 4 bases; bases outside gene matches: 12. The CDR3 runs 16 residues. The CDR3 DNA reads as TGTGCCAGCAGATCACTACGGGAGGGCCGGGCAGATACGCAGTATTTT. This codes for CASRSLREGRADTQYF.

The CDR3 loop is CSANLRLGEQYF. In DNA, the CDR3 is TGCAGTGCGAACCTTCGGTTGGGGGAGCAGTACTTC. The chain combines TRBV20-1 with TRBJ2-7; D gene ambiguous. Germline assignment: CDR1 DFQATT and CDR2 SNEGSKA (reference sequence). V shed 6 bases and J shed 7 bases, with 16 bases lying between them. The CDR3 is 12 residues long.

This clonotype was detected a few times. V usage is TRBV7-2 and J usage is TRBJ2-3; TRBD1 agrees at 12 bases. V was pared by 5 bases and J by 4 bases, with 7 bases of the junction left unmatched. CDR1 and CDR2 from the germline V gene are SGHTA and FQGNSA. CDR3 length: 16 residues. CDR3 DNA: TGTGCCAGCAGCGCCATAGGGACAGGGGGCTCAGATACGCAGTATTTT. Translation: CASSAIGTGGSDTQYF.

This chain links TRBV14 with TRBJ2-3; tentative D call: TRBD1 (5 bases). Per the germline V gene, CDR1 is SGHDN and CDR2 is FVKESK. The CDR3 covers 15 residues. The V and J ends lost 0 bases and 6 bases respectively, with 13 bases between them. The CDR3 sequence is CASSQEGWGGDTQYF. CDR3 in DNA: TGTGCCAGCAGCCAAGAAGGGTGGGGCGGTGATACGCAGTATTTT.

The rearrangement joins TRBV7-2 to TRBJ1-2; no firm D call. Trimming removed 6 bases from V and 4 bases from J, with 15 bases in between. The CDR3 runs 14 residues. Germline loops: CDR1 SGHTA, CDR2 FQGNSA. The CDR3 loop is CASRRYGSSYGYTF. CDR3 bases: TGTGCCAGCAGGCGATACGGGAGTAGCTATGGCTACACCTTC.

This clonotype was observed a few times. The V call is TRBV6-5, the J call TRBJ2-3; maybe TRBD2 (5 bases). V was trimmed by 2 bases and J by 7 bases, leaving 10 bases between them. The CDR3 contains 13 residues. Germline CDR1 and CDR2: MNHEY and SVGAGI. The CDR3: CASSYGSGNTQYF. In nucleotides, the CDR3 is TGTGCCAGCAGTTACGGGTCCGGGAATACGCAGTATTTT.

The rearrangement uses TRBV25-1 and TRBJ2-5; weak D call: TRBD2 (5 bases). Trimming removed 4 bases from V and 2 bases from J, with 11 bases in between. The CDR3 has 14 residues. Germline loops: CDR1 MGHDK, CDR2 SYGVNS. CDR3 protein: CASSAYTRQETQYF. CDR3 DNA sequence: TGTGCCAGCAGTGCTTATACTAGGCAAGAGACCCAGTACTTC. The whole variable domain, remainder taken from reference TRBV25-1 and TRBJ2-5, is EADIYQTPRYLVIGTGKKITLECSQTMGHDKMYWYQQDPGMELHLIHYSYGVNSTEKGDLSSESTVSRIRTEHFPLTLESARPSHTSQYLCASSAYTRQETQYFGPGTRLLVL.

The gene calls are TRBV30 and TRBJ2-3; D is unclear. This CDR3 has 10 residues. V was trimmed by 6 bases and J by 7 bases, leaving 8 bases between them. Germline V CDR1 and CDR2: GTSNPN, SVGIG (reference sequence). In DNA, the CDR3 is TGTGCCTGCGGAACCAATACGCAGTATTTT. It specifies CACGTNTQYF.

This chain connects TRBV21-1 to TRBJ1-1; TRBD1, the table's D call, was not compared with the DNA. TRBV21-1 constitutes a pseudogene. This CDR3 is 15 amino acids long. The CDR3 here is CASSNRQGGVYEAFF. The CDR3 DNA reads TGTGCCAGCAGCAACCGACAGGGCGGGGTCTATGAAGCTTTCTTT.

The chain recombines TRBV5-5 with TRBJ2-4, with D possibly being TRBD1 (5 bases). The CDR3 extends over 14 amino acids. CDR1 and CDR2 from the germline V gene are SGHKS and YYEKEE (reference sequence). The germline V and J ends were trimmed by 4 bases and 7 bases, with 15 bases remaining between them. The CDR3, as DNA: TGTGCCAGCAGCCCTGCCCAGGGTGGTAACATTCAGTACTTC. This gives the protein CASSPAQGGNIQYF. The complete variable domain, with remaining parts taken from reference TRBV5-5 and TRBJ2-4, reads DAGVTQSPTHLIKTRGQQVTLRCSPISGHKSVSWYQQVLGQGPQFIFQYYEKEERGRGNFPDRFSARQFPNYSSELNVNALLLGDSALYLCASSPAQGGNIQYFGAGTRLSVL.